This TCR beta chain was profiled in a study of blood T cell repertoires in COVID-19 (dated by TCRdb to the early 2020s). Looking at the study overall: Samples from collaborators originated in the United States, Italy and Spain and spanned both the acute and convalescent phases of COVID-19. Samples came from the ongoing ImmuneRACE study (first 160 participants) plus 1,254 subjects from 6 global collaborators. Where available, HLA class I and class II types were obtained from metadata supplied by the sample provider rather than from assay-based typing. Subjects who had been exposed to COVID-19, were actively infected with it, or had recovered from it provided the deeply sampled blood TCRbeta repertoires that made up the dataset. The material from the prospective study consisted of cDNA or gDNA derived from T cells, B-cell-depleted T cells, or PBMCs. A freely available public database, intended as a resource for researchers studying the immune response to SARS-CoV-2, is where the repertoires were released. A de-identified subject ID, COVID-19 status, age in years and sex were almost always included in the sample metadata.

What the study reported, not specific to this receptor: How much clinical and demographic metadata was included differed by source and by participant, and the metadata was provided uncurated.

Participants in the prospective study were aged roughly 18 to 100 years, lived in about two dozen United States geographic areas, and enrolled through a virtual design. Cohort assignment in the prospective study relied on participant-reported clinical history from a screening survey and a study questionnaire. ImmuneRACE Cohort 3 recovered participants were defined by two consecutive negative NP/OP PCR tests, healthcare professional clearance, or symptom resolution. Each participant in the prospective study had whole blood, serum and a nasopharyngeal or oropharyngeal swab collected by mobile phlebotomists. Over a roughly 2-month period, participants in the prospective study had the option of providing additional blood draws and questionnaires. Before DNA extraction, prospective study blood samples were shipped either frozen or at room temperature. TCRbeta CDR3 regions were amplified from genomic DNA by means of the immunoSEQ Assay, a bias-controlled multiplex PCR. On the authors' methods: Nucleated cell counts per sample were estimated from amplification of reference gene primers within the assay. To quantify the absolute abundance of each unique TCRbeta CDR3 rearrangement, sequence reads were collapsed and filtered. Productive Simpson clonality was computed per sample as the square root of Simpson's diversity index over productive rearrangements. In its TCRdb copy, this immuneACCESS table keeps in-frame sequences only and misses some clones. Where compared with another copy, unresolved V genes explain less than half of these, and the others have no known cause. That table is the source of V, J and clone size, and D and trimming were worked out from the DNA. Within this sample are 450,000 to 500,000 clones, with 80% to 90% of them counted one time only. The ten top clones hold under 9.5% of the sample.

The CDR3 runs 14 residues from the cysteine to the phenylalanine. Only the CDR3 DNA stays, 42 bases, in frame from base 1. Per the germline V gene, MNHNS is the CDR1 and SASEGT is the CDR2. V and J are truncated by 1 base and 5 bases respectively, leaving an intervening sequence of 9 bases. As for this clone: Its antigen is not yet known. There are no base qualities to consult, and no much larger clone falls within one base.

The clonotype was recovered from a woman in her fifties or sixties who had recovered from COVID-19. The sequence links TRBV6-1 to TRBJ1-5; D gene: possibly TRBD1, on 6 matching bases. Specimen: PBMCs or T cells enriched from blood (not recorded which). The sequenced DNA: TGTGCCAGCAGTGAAGAAGCAGGGGATCAGCCCCAGCATTTT. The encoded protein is CASSEEAGDQPQHF.